Detailed here is one T cell receptor beta chain. The sample belongs to a study of blood T cell repertoires in COVID-19. Study at large: Sites in the United States, Italy and Spain provided acute and convalescent COVID-19 samples. From T cells, B-cell-depleted T cells, or PBMCs came the material, which was cDNA or gDNA.

In the authors' workflow: Researchers report that nucleated cell counts were estimated from reference gene primer amplification. Here immunoSEQ multiplex PCR was the method, and the copy in TCRdb shows in-frame clones only, minus some. Clone size and V and J calls were adopted from that table, with D and trimming inferred from the DNA. The sample contains approximately 410,000 clones, 80% to 90% of which appear only once. V shed 5 bases and J shed 5 bases, with 13 bases lying between them. CDR1 and CDR2 (germline): MNHNY, SVGAGI (reference sequence). The CDR3 runs 13 residues. The gene calls are TRBV6-6 and TRBJ2-7; tentatively, D is TRBD2 (6 bases). The source is a woman in her 30s with active or convalescent COVID-19. Sequencing input: peripheral blood. The DNA for the CDR3 is TGTGCCAGCAGTATCGGACGGGGGAACGAGCAGTACTTC. It is translated as CASSIGRGNEQYF.